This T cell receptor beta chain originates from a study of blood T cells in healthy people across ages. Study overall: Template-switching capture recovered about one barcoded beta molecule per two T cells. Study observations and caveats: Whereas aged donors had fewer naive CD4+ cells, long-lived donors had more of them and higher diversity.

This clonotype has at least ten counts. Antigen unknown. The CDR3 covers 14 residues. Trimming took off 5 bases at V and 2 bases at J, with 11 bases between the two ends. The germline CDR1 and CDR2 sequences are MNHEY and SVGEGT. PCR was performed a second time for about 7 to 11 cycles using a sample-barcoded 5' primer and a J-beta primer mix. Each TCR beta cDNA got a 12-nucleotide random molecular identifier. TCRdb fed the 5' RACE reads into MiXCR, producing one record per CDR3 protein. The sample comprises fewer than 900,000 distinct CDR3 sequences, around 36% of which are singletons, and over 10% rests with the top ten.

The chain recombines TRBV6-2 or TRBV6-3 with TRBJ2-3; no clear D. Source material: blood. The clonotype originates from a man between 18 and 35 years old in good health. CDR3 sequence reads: CASSVSQPTDTQYF. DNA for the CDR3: TGTGCCAGCAGTGTCTCTCAGCCCACAGATACGCAGTATTTT.